Listed below are T cell receptor beta chains from one sample, sequenced in a study of cytomegalovirus exposure and HLA in healthy donors. Some clones are missing from TCRdb's copy, which holds only in-frame ones; the method was immunoSEQ multiplex PCR. This table holds 130,000 or so clones, approximately 82% found once. Material for sequencing was PBMCs. Every receptor here comes from a woman between 40 and 50 years old in good health and CMV-seronegative. The CDR3 runs from the conserved cysteine through the conserved F or W. The order of the fields is clone size, V gene, J gene, D gene, CDR3 DNA, CDR3 protein. The D gene is left open where the match is weak. Clone size is shown for a subset of rows, as once, few, many or a class of expanded clone.

>.|TRBV7-9|TRBJ1-5|TRBD1
TGTGCCAGCAGCTTAGGTACAGGGGGCTATAGTCAGCCCCAGCATTTT
CASSLGTGGYSQPQHF
>.|TRBV28|TRBJ2-4|TRBD2
TGTGCCAGCAGTCCAAACCCACGGGAGGGGAAAAACATTCAGTACTTC
CASSPNPREGKNIQYF
>.|TRBV7-9|TRBJ1-4|TRBD1
TGTGCCAGCAGCCCTTACAGGGGGTCTCCTAATGAAAAACTGTTTTTT
CASSPYRGSPNEKLFF
>.|TRBV7-9|TRBJ1-3|TRBD1
TGTGCCAGCAGCTTAGCGCCGGGACAGGGCCCTGGAAACACCATATATTTT
CASSLAPGQGPGNTIYF
>.|TRBV7-2|TRBJ1-2|.
TGTGCCAGCAGCTTAGAGTCGCCCCCGGGGATCCGGTATGGCTACACCTTC
CASSLESPPGIRYGYTF
>.|TRBV5-5|TRBJ1-1|.
TGTGCCAGCAGCTTGGACCGCGACACTGAAGCTTTCTTT
CASSLDRDTEAFF
>.|TRBV9|TRBJ2-7|TRBD2
TGTGCCAGCAGCGTAAGTGGGGGGACTAGATGGTCCTACGAGCAGTACTTC
CASSVSGGTRWSYEQYF
>.|TRBV5-4|TRBJ1-4|TRBD1
TGTGCCAGCAGCTTGGACAGGGGCATTGAAAAACTGTTTTTT
CASSLDRGIEKLFF
>.|TRBV4-2|TRBJ2-7|.
TGTGCCAGCAGCCAAGGAGAGCCTCGACAGGCCTACGAGCAGTACTTC
CASSQGEPRQAYEQYF
>.|TRBV7-2|TRBJ2-7|TRBD2
TGTGCCAGCAGCCGGGCCGTTAGCGGGAGCTCCTACGAGCAGTACTTC
CASSRAVSGSSYEQYF
>few|TRBV5-4|TRBJ1-1|.
TGTGCCAGCAGCTTGGCAGGGTATACGAACACTGAAGCTTTCTTT
CASSLAGYTNTEAFF
>.|TRBV28|TRBJ2-6|TRBD1
TGTGCCAGCAGCCCGGCCGGACAGGGGCTCCGGGCCAACGTCCTGACTTTC
CASSPAGQGLRANVLTF
>.|TRBV18|TRBJ2-5|.
TGTGCCAGCTCACCCCTGGACCCTAGCGAGTCCCAGTACTTC
CASSPLDPSESQYF
>.|TRBV19|TRBJ2-1|TRBD2
TGTGCCAGTAGTATACTAGCGGCATACAATGAGCAGTTCTTC
CASSILAAYNEQFF
>.|TRBV11-2|TRBJ2-4|.
TGTGCCAGCAGCTTAACTCTTCAGGGGCCTCCTTTGTACTTC
CASSLTLQGPPLYF
>few|TRBV5-1|TRBJ2-2|.
TGCGCCAGCAGCTTCGCAGGGGGGAGCACCGGGGAGCTGTTTTTT
CASSFAGGSTGELFF
>.|TRBV28|TRBJ2-1|.
TGTGCCAGCAGCTCCCCCTCGGGGGTGGGCTCCTACAATGAGCAGTTCTTC
CASSSPSGVGSYNEQFF
>.|TRBV5-1|TRBJ2-1|.
TGCGCCAGCAGCTTGGAGCTAGGGGGCAATGAGCAGTTCTTC
CASSLELGGNEQFF
>.|TRBV5-4|TRBJ1-2|.
TGTGCCAGCAGCCAATCTAATTGGGGCGCGGAAGGCTACACCTTC
CASSQSNWGAEGYTF
>.|TRBV27|TRBJ2-5|TRBD2
TGTGCCAGCAGCTCCGGGACTAGCGGGATTTTGGAGACCCAGTACTTC
CASSSGTSGILETQYF
>.|TRBV4-1|TRBJ1-3|TRBD1
TGCGCCAGCAGCCAACCTTCTCGACAGGGGGCAAGACTTTACTCTGGAAACACCATATATTTT
CASSQPSRQGARLYSGNTIYF
>.|TRBV2|TRBJ2-1|.
TGTGCCAGCAGCCCCAGGGAAGTGGGCGGCAATGAGCAGTTCTTC
CASSPREVGGNEQFF
>.|TRBV19|TRBJ1-2|.
TGTGCCAGTAGTACCCAGGGGCGCCACTATGGCTACACCTTC
CASSTQGRHYGYTF
>.|TRBV28|TRBJ2-1|TRBD2
TGTGCCACCTCGCAGGGACTAGCGGACAATGAGCAGTTCTTC
CATSQGLADNEQFF